This T cell receptor beta chain was recorded in a study of cytomegalovirus exposure and HLA in healthy donors. Study as a whole: An earlier analysis identified 120 million or so unique TCR beta sequences in about 179 million T cells.

CDR3 length equals 14 residues. Germline loops: CDR1 SGHNT, CDR2 YYREEE (reference sequence). Trimming removed 5 bases from V and 7 bases from J; junction bases left unmatched: 11. This clone was seen repeatedly, ten times or more. Amplification used 60 Vbeta primers and 13 Jbeta primers. Profiling relied on immunoSEQ multiplex PCR, and the TCRdb table lists in-frame clones only, not all of them. Of 84,000 or so clones listed, 70% to 80% were seen once; the top ten hold more than 3%. The chain employs TRBV5-4 and TRBJ1-2; 7 bases fit TRBD1. Sample: PBMCs. The receptor was isolated from a man aged 25 to 45 in good health and CMV-seronegative. The CDR3, as DNA: TGTGCCAGCAGTGTTACAGGGGCTCTTTCTGGCTACACCTTC. Translation gives CASSVTGALSGYTF.